These T cell receptor beta chains were read from a single sample in a study of blood T cell repertoires in COVID-19. Profiling relied on immunoSEQ multiplex PCR, and the TCRdb table lists in-frame clones only, not all of them. The sample has some 98,000 clones, roughly 80% seen once. Source material: peripheral blood. The receptors were sampled from a human donor in a cohort sampled during active COVID-19. The CDR3 runs from the conserved cysteine through the conserved F or W. D genes are given only for firm matches. Size is omitted from some rows. Given values are once, few, many or a class for expanded clones.

size,J,D,V,CDR3,DNA
-,TRBJ1-4,-,TRBV4-1,CASSQASGGRGEKLFF,TGCGCCAGCAGCCAGGCCTCGGGGGGGCGCGGTGAAAAACTGTTTTTT
-,TRBJ2-7,TRBD1,TRBV9,CASSVTGQGHEQYF,TGTGCCAGCAGCGTAACGGGACAGGGCCACGAGCAGTACTTC
-,TRBJ1-6,-,TRBV6-5,CASSYLQGNSPLHF,TGTGCCAGCAGTTACCTCCAGGGCAACTCACCCCTCCACTTT
-,TRBJ2-7,-,TRBV27,CASSWGQGHEQYF,TGTGCCAGCAGTTGGGGGCAGGGTCACGAGCAGTACTTC
-,TRBJ2-7,-,TRBV6-5,CAVSRASYEQYF,TGTGCCGTCAGCAGGGCTTCCTACGAGCAGTACTTC
few,TRBJ1-2,-,TRBV28,CASSLPGISNYGYTF,TGTGCCAGCAGTTTACCCGGGATTTCTAACTATGGCTACACCTTC
-,TRBJ2-1,TRBD2,TRBV19,CASSMALRLAGHNEQFF,TGTGCCAGTAGTATGGCACTCCGACTAGCGGGCCACAATGAGCAGTTCTTC
-,TRBJ2-7,-,TRBV6-2/TRBV6-3,CASSTTRAQGYEQYF,TGTGCCAGCAGTACAACACGGGCACAGGGCTACGAGCAGTACTTC
-,TRBJ2-5,-,TRBV5-6,CASSLELKQETQYF,TGTGCCAGCAGCTTAGAACTGAAACAAGAGACCCAGTACTTC
-,TRBJ2-7,-,TRBV18,CASSPSSIHEQYF,TGTGCCAGCTCACCAAGTAGTATCCACGAGCAGTACTTC
few,TRBJ2-7,TRBD2,TRBV19,CASSIASGSAYEQYF,TGTGCCAGTAGTATAGCTAGCGGGAGTGCCTACGAGCAGTACTTC
-,TRBJ1-1,TRBD1,TRBV10-3,CAISEGTGRTEAFF,TGTGCCATCAGTGAGGGGACAGGGCGGACTGAAGCTTTCTTT
-,TRBJ2-5,TRBD2,TRBV2,CAGSGRIQETQYF,TGTGCGGGTAGCGGGAGAATACAAGAGACCCAGTACTTC
once,TRBJ2-7,-,TRBV6-5,CASSRTSPGYEQYF,TGTGCCAGCAGTCGCACCTCTCCAGGCTACGAGCAGTACTTC
-,TRBJ2-5,-,TRBV21-1,CASSKEELEDRGRGSCQETQYF,TGTGCCAGCAGCAAAGAGGAGCTGGAGGACAGGGGGCGCGGGTCTTGCCAAGAGACCCAGTACTTC
-,TRBJ1-3,-,TRBV28,CASSPLPLRVSGNTIYF,TGTGCCAGCAGTCCTCTCCCATTGAGGGTCTCTGGAAACACCATATATTTT
-,TRBJ2-7,-,TRBV5-5,CASSWSPKGGGSEQYF,TGTGCCAGCAGCTGGTCCCCCAAGGGTGGAGGGTCCGAGCAGTACTTC
-,TRBJ2-1,-,TRBV7-3,CASSLSRANEQFF,TGTGCCAGCAGCTTAAGCAGGGCGAATGAGCAGTTCTTC
-,TRBJ2-7,TRBD1,TRBV3-1/TRBV3-2,CASSQAMAGGLYEQYF,TGTGCCAGCAGCCAAGCTATGGCAGGGGGTCTCTACGAGCAGTACTTC
-,TRBJ2-2,TRBD2,TRBV3-1/TRBV3-2,CASSRGEGWTGELFF,TGTGCCAGCAGCCGCGGGGAGGGATGGACCGGGGAGCTGTTTTTT
few,TRBJ1-5,TRBD1,TRBV5-1,CASSRDSGYQPQHF,TGCGCCAGCAGCAGGGACAGCGGGTATCAGCCCCAGCATTTT
once,TRBJ1-4,TRBD1,TRBV5-8,CASSPGQGTTNEKLFF,TGTGCCAGCAGCCCGGGACAGGGGACAACTAATGAAAAACTGTTTTTT